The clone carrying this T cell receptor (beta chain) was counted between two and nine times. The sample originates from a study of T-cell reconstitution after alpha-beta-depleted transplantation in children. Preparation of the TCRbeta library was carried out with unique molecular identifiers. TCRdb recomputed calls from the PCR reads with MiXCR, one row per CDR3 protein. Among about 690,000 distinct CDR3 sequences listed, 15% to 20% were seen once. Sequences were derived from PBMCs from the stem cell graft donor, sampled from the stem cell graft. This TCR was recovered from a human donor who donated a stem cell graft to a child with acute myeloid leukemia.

In DNA, the CDR3 is TGTGCCACCAGCAGAGATACAAGCGGGGGTAGTGGGGCCAACGTCCTGACTTTC. Amino acids: CATSRDTSGGSGANVLTF. The chain carries TRBV15 and TRBJ2-6; 8 bases map to TRBD2. The germline CDR1 and CDR2 sequences are LNHNV and YYDKDF (reference sequence). The trim removed 0 bases at V and 3 bases at J, leaving 7 bases unmatched. CDR3 length equals 18 residues.